This TCR beta chain was sequenced in a study of OX40 agonist ivuxolimab in advanced cancers. Sequencing was performed with immunoSEQ multiplex PCR; in TCRdb, only in-frame clones are kept and a portion is missing. Here the sample spans fewer than 65,000 clones, about 89% being singletons. Findings and limits, study-wide: By week 6 at 0.1 to 3.0 mg/kg, blood CD4+ and CD8+ T cells had expanded clonally. Low normalized T-cell clonal expansion also characterized some of the nonresponders. Researchers did not determine the expanded peripheral T cells' antigen specificity. Some of the lowest clonal expansion was seen in partial responders at 0.1-3.0 mg/kg.

For this clone: What it recognizes is unknown.

The CDR3 contains 14 residues. Germline CDR1 SGHDT, CDR2 YYEEEE. V gave up 5 bases and J gave up 3 bases; unmatched junction bases: 6. The material sequenced was CD4+ or CD8+ T cells sorted from blood, taken in a trial of the OX40 agonist ivuxolimab. The chain is built from TRBV5-6 and TRBJ1-1; TRBD1 matches 8 bases. The receptor was isolated from an adult with an advanced solid tumor such as melanoma, head and neck, liver or kidney cancer. The CDR3 sequence is CASRIQGGYTEAFF. As DNA, the CDR3 is TGTGCCAGCAGGATACAGGGGGGGTACACTGAAGCTTTCTTT. Full variable domain (outside the CDR3, taken from reference TRBV5-6 and TRBJ1-1): DAGVTQSPTHLIKTRGQQVTLRCSPKSGHDTVSWYQQALGQGPQFIFQYYEEEERQRGNFPDRFSGHQFPNYSSELNVNALLLGDSALYLCASRIQGGYTEAFFGQGTRLTVV.